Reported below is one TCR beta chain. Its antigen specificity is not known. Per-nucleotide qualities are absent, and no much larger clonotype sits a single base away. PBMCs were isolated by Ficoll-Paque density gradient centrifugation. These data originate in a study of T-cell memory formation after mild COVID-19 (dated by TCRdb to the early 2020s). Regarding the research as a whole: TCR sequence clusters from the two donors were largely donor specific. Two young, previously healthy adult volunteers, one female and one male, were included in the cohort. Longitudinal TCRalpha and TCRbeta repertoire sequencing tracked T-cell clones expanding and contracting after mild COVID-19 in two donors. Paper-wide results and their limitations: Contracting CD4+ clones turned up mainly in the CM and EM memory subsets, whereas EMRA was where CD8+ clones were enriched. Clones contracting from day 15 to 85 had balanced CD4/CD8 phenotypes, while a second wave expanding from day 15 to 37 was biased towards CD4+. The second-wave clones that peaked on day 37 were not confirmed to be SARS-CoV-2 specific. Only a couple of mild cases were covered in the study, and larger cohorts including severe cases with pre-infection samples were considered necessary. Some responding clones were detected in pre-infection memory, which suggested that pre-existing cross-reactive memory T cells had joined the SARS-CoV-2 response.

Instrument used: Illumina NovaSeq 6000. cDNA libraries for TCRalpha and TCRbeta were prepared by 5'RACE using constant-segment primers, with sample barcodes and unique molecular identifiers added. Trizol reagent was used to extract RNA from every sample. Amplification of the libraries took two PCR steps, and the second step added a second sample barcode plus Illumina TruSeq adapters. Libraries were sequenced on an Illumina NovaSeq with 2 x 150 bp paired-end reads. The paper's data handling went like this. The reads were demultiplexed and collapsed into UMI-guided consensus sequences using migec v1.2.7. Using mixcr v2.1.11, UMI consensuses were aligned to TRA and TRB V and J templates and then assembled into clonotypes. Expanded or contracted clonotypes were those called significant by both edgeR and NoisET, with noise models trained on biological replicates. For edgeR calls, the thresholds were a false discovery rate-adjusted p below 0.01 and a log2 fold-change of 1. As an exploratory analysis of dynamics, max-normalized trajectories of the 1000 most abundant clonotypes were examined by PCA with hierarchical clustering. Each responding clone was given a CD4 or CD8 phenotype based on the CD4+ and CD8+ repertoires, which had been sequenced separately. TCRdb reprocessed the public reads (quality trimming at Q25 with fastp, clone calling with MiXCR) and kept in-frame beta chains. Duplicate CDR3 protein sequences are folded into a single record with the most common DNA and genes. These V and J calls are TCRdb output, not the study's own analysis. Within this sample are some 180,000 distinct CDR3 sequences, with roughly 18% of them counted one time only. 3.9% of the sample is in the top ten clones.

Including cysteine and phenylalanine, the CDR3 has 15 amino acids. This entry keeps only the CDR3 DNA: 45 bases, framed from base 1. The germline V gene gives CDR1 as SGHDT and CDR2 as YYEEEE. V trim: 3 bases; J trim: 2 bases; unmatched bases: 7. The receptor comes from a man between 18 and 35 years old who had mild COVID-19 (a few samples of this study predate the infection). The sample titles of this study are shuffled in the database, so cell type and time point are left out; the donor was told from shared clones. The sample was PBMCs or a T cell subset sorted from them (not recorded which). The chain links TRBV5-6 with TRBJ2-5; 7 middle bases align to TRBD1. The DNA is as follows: TGTGCCAGCAGCTCCGGGACAGTTCTACAAGAGACCCAGTACTTC. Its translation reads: CASSSGTVLQETQYF.